Presented here are 23 T cell receptor beta chains from one specimen sequenced in a study of T cells expressing NK-cell markers. TCRdb re-called the 5' RACE reads and gives one entry per CDR3 protein, without DNA. There are 450,000 to 600,000 distinct CDR3 sequences in the sample, with around 4% held by the top ten. Sequenced material: blood T cells: a sorted CD56 or NKG2C T cell subset, CD4+ or CD8+ T cells, or bulk PBMC T cells (not recorded which). The receptors come from a man younger than 35 in good health.

This chain links TRBV3-1 with TRBJ2-3. CDR3 length: 14 amino acids. From germline, CDR1 is LGHDT and CDR2 YNNKEL (reference sequence). CDR3 sequence: CASSQFPSTDTQYF.

The rearrangement links TRBV11-2 to TRBJ2-1. Germline V gene lookup returns CDR1 SGHAT and CDR2 FQNNGV. CDR3 length equals 16 residues. CDR3: CASSLGPIASHNEQFF.

This chain links TRBV3-1 with TRBJ2-5; TCRdb lists TRBD2, though no DNA is available to test this call. Per germline, CDR1 LGHDT and CDR2 YNNKEL (reference sequence). This CDR3 is built from 15 residues. This chain's CDR3 is CASRDRTSRGETQYF.

The chain has TRBV24-1 and TRBJ2-7. Per germline, CDR1 KGHDR and CDR2 SFDVKD. The CDR3 sequence is 13 residues long. CDR3 loop: CATSDRGRLGQYF.

V gene TRBV29-1 combines with J gene TRBJ1-1. CDR1 SQVTM and CDR2 ANQGSEA come from the germline V gene. The CDR3 spans 15 residues. The CDR3 reads CSTGGLNAGNTEAFF.

The V gene is TRBV5-1, the J gene TRBJ2-1. CDR3 length equals 12 residues. CDR1 is SGHRS, CDR2 YFSETQ, per germline. CDR3 sequence reads: CASSHSNNEQFF.

The chain links TRBV3-1 to TRBJ2-7; TCRdb's D call of TRBD1 is untestable without DNA. The CDR3 is made up of 14 amino acids. Germline V CDR1 and CDR2: LGHDT, YNNKEL (reference sequence). The CDR3 is CASSRTGLPYEQYF.

The chain joins TRBV10-3 to TRBJ2-7; without DNA, the TCRdb call of TRBD1 cannot be checked. Germline V gene lookup returns CDR1 ENHRY and CDR2 SYGVKD. The CDR3 is 17 amino acids. The CDR3 sequence: CAISDPGQVRSSYEQYF.

The V call is TRBV7-2, the J call TRBJ2-1; there is no DNA to check the TCRdb D call of TRBD2. CDR1 and CDR2 from the germline V gene are SGHTA and FQGNSA. The CDR3 totals 16 residues. The CDR3 spells CASSLAGTRGVDEQFF.

V and J are TRBV27 and TRBJ1-5; TCRdb's D call of TRBD1 is untestable without DNA. The CDR3 is made up of 15 amino acids. Looked up from germline, CDR1 is MNHEY and CDR2 is SMNVEV (reference sequence). CDR3 sequence: CASSSGTGGYQPQHF.

The V and J genes are TRBV2 and TRBJ2-5; with no DNA, the TCRdb D assignment of TRBD2 cannot be verified. Germline CDR1 and CDR2: SNHLY and FYNNEI. The CDR3 is made up of 18 amino acids. The CDR3 loop is CASSTGLAHRGSQETQYF.

V gene TRBV6-5 combines with J gene TRBJ2-3; TCRdb returns TRBD1, unconfirmable since there is no DNA. The CDR3 totals 16 residues. Germline values: CDR1 MNHEY, CDR2 SVGAGI. The CDR3 loop reads CASSYSKTGDTDTQYF.

The chain carries TRBV20-1 and TRBJ2-1; TCRdb returns TRBD2, unconfirmable since there is no DNA. This CDR3 contains 15 residues. From germline, CDR1 is DFQATT and CDR2 SNEGSKA (reference sequence). The chain's CDR3 is CSALSSGRSNNEQFF.

The chain is built from TRBV4-2 and TRBJ2-1; TCRdb outputs TRBD2, but without DNA this stays unchecked. CDR1 LGHNA and CDR2 YNFKEQ come from the germline V gene. The CDR3 spans 15 residues. The CDR3 loop is CASSQDPGSGNEQFF.

The V call is TRBV5-5, the J call TRBJ2-6. This CDR3 contains 18 residues. Germline CDR1 reads SGHKS; CDR2 reads YYEKEE (reference sequence). The CDR3 protein is CASSLDGQTPSGANVLTF.

This chain links TRBV10-3 with TRBJ2-7; TCRdb reports TRBD2, a call that lacks DNA to check it against. The CDR3 extends over 15 amino acids. In germline, CDR1 is ENHRY, CDR2 SYGVKD. The CDR3 reads CAISVEGGSTYEQYF.

The chain is built from TRBV18 and TRBJ1-1; with no DNA, the TCRdb D assignment of TRBD1 cannot be verified. CDR1 is KGHSH and CDR2 is LQKENI in the germline V gene. The CDR3 has 15 residues. The chain's CDR3 is CASSPPHIPGEVAFF.

The rearrangement links TRBV3-1 to TRBJ2-1. The CDR3 covers 14 residues. CDR1 LGHDT and CDR2 YNNKEL come from the germline V gene (reference sequence). This chain's CDR3 is CASSQAPSWNEQFF.

The chain joins TRBV10-1 to TRBJ2-1; TCRdb gives TRBD1 as the D gene, but with no DNA this cannot be confirmed. The CDR3 runs to 14 residues. Germline V gene lookup returns CDR1 WNHNN and CDR2 SYGVQD (reference sequence). CDR3 sequence reads: CASSEYRVSNEQFF.

V is TRBV6-4 and J is TRBJ2-3; the D gene TCRdb calls, TRBD2, cannot be checked with no DNA. The CDR3 extends over 18 amino acids. Per germline, CDR1 MRHNA and CDR2 SNTAGT. CDR3 loop: CASSPNHPGTSIPDTQYF.

The rearrangement uses TRBV7-2 and TRBJ2-7; there is no DNA to check the TCRdb D call of TRBD1. The CDR3 is 14 amino acids. Germline V gene lookup returns CDR1 SGHTA and CDR2 FQGNSA. The CDR3 sequence is CASSAGQGAHEQYF.

This rearrangement joins TRBV12-3 or TRBV12-4 to TRBJ1-1; TCRdb's D call of TRBD1 is untestable without DNA. CDR3 length equals 16 residues. The CDR3 reads CASSFSFPGINTEAFF.

The V call is TRBV29-1, the J call TRBJ2-1; no DNA is available, so the TRBD2 call from TCRdb remains unchecked. Germline V lookup: CDR1 SQVTM, CDR2 ANQGSEA. There are 14 residues in the CDR3. CDR3 region: CSVDSSGAHNEQFF.